This TCR beta chain was retrieved from a study of regulatory T cells in long-lasting Graves disease. Germline lookup yields CDR1 SGHRS and CDR2 YFSETQ. The CDR3 has 15 residues. The ends were cut back, 4 bases at V and 7 bases at J, with 18 bases in the middle. Arm-PCR of CDR3 regions and iRepertoire HTBI primers were the basis on which TCR beta libraries were built. TCRdb recomputed calls from the multiplex PCR reads with MiXCR, one row per CDR3 protein. The data show roughly 430,000 distinct CDR3 sequences, about 16% seen once. This clonotype was observed at least ten times. The time point here: newly diagnosed GD, antithyroid drugs for less than 3 months. Following extraction of RNA from PBMCs, that RNA was used to make the TCR library. The same data also contributed to another study, on T cells in Graves' hyperthyroidism and ophthalmopathy.

The receptor was isolated from a woman aged 30 to 39 with Graves disease. Sequencing used peripheral blood mononuclear cells (PBMCs), obtained at new diagnosis, from a patient treated with antithyroid drugs. The rearrangement joins TRBV5-1 to TRBJ1-5, with D perhaps TRBD1 (6 bases). The CDR3 region has the DNA TGCGCCAGCAGCGAACAGGGCGGTGTCGGACAGCCCCAGCATTTT. Translated, it gives CASSEQGGVGQPQHF.